Each of the 14 T cell receptor beta chains below was sequenced from the same sample in a study of CXCR3-negative and CXCR3-positive naive CD8 T cells. Via 5' RACE with UMI labels, TRB cDNA libraries were prepared. TCRdb reanalyzed the 5' RACE reads, giving one entry per CDR3 protein sequence and no DNA. The listing records around 7,400 distinct CDR3 sequences. Source material: naive CXCR3- CD8+ T cells from blood. Subset meaning: CD45RO-CCR7+CD27+CD95- naive CD8+ T cells lacking CXCR3 (TNR3-). The receptor source for this set is a human donor in good health. Some clones in this sample may be carry-over from other donors' samples.

The chain has TRBV20-1 and TRBJ2-3; TCRdb proposes TRBD1, but this gene call is untestable without DNA. The V gene's germline CDR1 is DFQATT and CDR2 SNEGSKA (reference sequence). The CDR3 sequence is 13 residues long. The CDR3 sequence is CSARDRLAGGQYF.

By frequency, this clonotype registers medium-sized. J is TRBJ2-1 and V is TRBV7-3; TCRdb designates TRBD1, a call that cannot be tested without DNA. Germline CDR1 SGHTA, CDR2 FQGTGA. The CDR3 consists of 15 residues. Here the CDR3 reads CASSPRTDPYNEQFF. The full variable domain, rest sourced from reference TRBV7-3 and TRBJ2-1, is GAGVSQTPSNKVTEKGKYVELRCDPISGHTALYWYRQSLGQGPEFLIYFQGTGAADDSGLPNDRFFAVRPEGSVSTLKIQRTERGDSAVYLCASSPRTDPYNEQFFGPGTRLTVL.

The rearrangement joins TRBV2 to TRBJ2-1; the D call of TRBD2 rests on TCRdb alone, since no DNA is present to check it. Germline V gene sequence: CDR1 SNHLY, CDR2 FYNNEI. CDR3 size: 16 residues. CDR3 in amino acids: CASSEFGSRSYNEQFF.

The V gene is TRBV19, the J gene TRBJ2-2; the D gene TCRdb calls, TRBD1, cannot be checked with no DNA. The CDR3 spans 15 residues. CDR1 LNHDA and CDR2 SQIVND come from the germline V gene (reference sequence). The CDR3 spells CASKSLTGGTGELFF.

The chain carries TRBV5-1 and TRBJ2-6; as DNA is missing, the TRBD1 call by TCRdb cannot be tested. This CDR3 is built from 17 residues. CDR1 and CDR2 from the germline V gene are SGHRS and YFSETQ. This chain's CDR3 is CASSLEGAAAGANVLTF.

The chain uses TRBV5-1 and TRBJ2-1; TCRdb selects TRBD1, and the lack of DNA leaves this call unchecked. Germline CDR1 reads SGHRS; CDR2 reads YFSETQ. There are 16 residues in the CDR3. CDR3 protein: CASWARGGGSYNEQFF.

The CDR3 protein is CASSLLGGSTDTQYF. J is TRBJ2-3 and V is TRBV7-3. The CDR3 runs to 15 residues. The germline V gene has CDR1 SGHTA and CDR2 FQGTGA.

This rearrangement joins TRBV29-1 to TRBJ2-7; TCRdb returns TRBD2, unconfirmable since there is no DNA. Per germline, CDR1 SQVTM and CDR2 ANQGSEA. This CDR3 has 12 residues. CDR3 loop: CSVSRESYEQYF.

Judged by frequency, this clonotype is medium-sized. The chain recombines TRBV12-3 or TRBV12-4 with TRBJ1-3; TCRdb gives TRBD1 as the D gene, but with no DNA this cannot be confirmed. The CDR3 has 15 residues. The CDR3 region is CASSPPGASGNTIYF.

According to its frequency, this clonotype is medium-sized. The rearrangement joins TRBV21-1 to TRBJ2-3; TCRdb outputs TRBD2, but without DNA this stays unchecked. TRBV21-1 is given as a pseudogene. There are 18 residues in the CDR3. CDR3 in amino acids: CASSGETPSADGTDTQYF.

This clonotype is called medium-sized based on its frequency. The chain has TRBV20-1 and TRBJ2-1. Germline CDR1 reads DFQATT; CDR2 reads SNEGSKA (reference sequence). The CDR3 has 15 amino acids. The CDR3 loop reads CSARTLAAAYNEQFF.

The CDR3 reads CASSPAQGYNSPLHF. This rearrangement joins TRBV14 to TRBJ1-6; without DNA, the TCRdb call of TRBD1 cannot be checked. The CDR3 runs to 15 residues. Per germline, CDR1 SGHDN and CDR2 FVKESK.

The gene calls are TRBV12-3 or TRBV12-4 and TRBJ2-7. The CDR3 spans 13 residues. This chain's CDR3 is CASSFGNSYEQYF.

This clonotype registers medium-sized by frequency. The chain employs TRBV5-1 and TRBJ2-3. Germline assignment: CDR1 SGHRS and CDR2 YFSETQ. CDR3 length equals 14 residues. CDR3 residues: CASSFLASTDTQYF.